A selection of T cell receptor beta chains follows, all from one sample in a study of T cell changes during pregnancy in multiple sclerosis. Profiled with immunoSEQ multiplex PCR; TCRdb holds only in-frame clones, not every one. The sample carries some 41,000 clones, 90% recorded once. Sequencing used CD8+ T cells from peripheral blood mononuclear cells, obtained in the first trimester of pregnancy. The origin of the receptors is a female donor with multiple sclerosis, enrolled in a pregnancy study. Each CDR3 is given with its conserved first and last residue. Fields, in order: D gene, V gene, clone size, J gene, CDR3 DNA, CDR3 protein. The D gene is left open where the match is weak. Size values are once, few and many counts, or a class for expanded clones, and some rows have none.

>TRBD2|TRBV7-9|-|TRBJ2-3
TGTGCCAGCAGCTTACGCCTAGCGGGCACAGATACGCAGTATTTT
CASSLRLAGTDTQYF
>TRBD2|TRBV13|-|TRBJ2-7
TGTGCCAGCAGCCCCGGGGGAGGGCCCCTGCTCGAGCAGTACTTC
CASSPGGGPLLEQYF
>-|TRBV29-1|-|TRBJ2-2
TGCAGCGTTGTAACTACCACCGGGGAGCTGTTTTTT
CSVVTTTGELFF
>-|TRBV5-1|-|TRBJ2-1
TGCGCCAGCAGAATTAACTACAATGAGCAGTTCTTC
CASRINYNEQFF
>-|TRBV27|-|TRBJ2-4
TGTGCCAGCAGTTTTGGTAGGGGGAACATTCAGTACTTC
CASSFGRGNIQYF
>-|TRBV13|-|TRBJ1-1
TGTGCCAGCAGCTTAGGCGGGAACACTGAAGCTTTCTTT
CASSLGGNTEAFF
>-|TRBV6-1|once|TRBJ1-3
TGTGCCAGCAGTGAAAGGGGCGTCGCGGGAATCTTCGGAAACACCATATATTTT
CASSERGVAGIFGNTIYF
>TRBD1|TRBV10-2|-|TRBJ1-1
TGCGCCAGCAGGGGGACAGGGGAAACTGAAGCTTTCTTT
CASRGTGETEAFF
>TRBD1|TRBV19|-|TRBJ2-4
TGTGCCAGTAGTTTCGGGACAGGGGGATGGGGAAACATTCAGTACTTC
CASSFGTGGWGNIQYF
>-|TRBV5-6|-|TRBJ2-7
TGTGCCAGCAGCTTGGGGGGGGATCCCTACGAGCAGTACTTC
CASSLGGDPYEQYF
>-|TRBV19|-|TRBJ2-1
TGTGCCAGTAGTATAGCGGCAGGCAATGAGCAGTTCTTC
CASSIAAGNEQFF
>TRBD1|TRBV10-1|-|TRBJ2-7
TGCGCCAGCAGCGCCGGGACAGGGAGATCCTACGAGCAGTACTTC
CASSAGTGRSYEQYF
>TRBD2|TRBV30|-|TRBJ2-5
TGTGCCTGGAGTGGCGTGGGAGCGGGGGGTCAGGAAGAGACCCAGTACTTC
CAWSGVGAGGQEETQYF
>-|TRBV2|-|TRBJ1-2
TGTGCCAGCAGGGACCAGCGGACTCCGTATGGCTACACCTTC
CASRDQRTPYGYTF
>TRBD1|TRBV7-9|-|TRBJ1-6
TGTGCCAGCAGCTCGGGACAGGGAAGGAGCTCCTATAATTCACCCCTCCACTTT
CASSSGQGRSSYNSPLHF
>-|TRBV4-3|-|TRBJ1-2
TGCGCCAGCAGCCAAGCTTCTAACTATGGCTACACCTTC
CASSQASNYGYTF
>-|TRBV6-5|-|TRBJ1-5
TGTGCCAGCAGACGGGGTAGCAATCAGCCCCAGCATTTT
CASRRGSNQPQHF
>TRBD1|TRBV2|-|TRBJ1-3
TGTGCCAGCAGGGAAACAGGGGGTTTCTCTGGAAACACCATATATTTT
CASRETGGFSGNTIYF
>-|TRBV2|-|TRBJ2-2
TGTGCCAGCAGCGAAGGACACCTCTTGGGGGAGCTGTTTTTT
CASSEGHLLGELFF
>TRBD1|TRBV7-9|-|TRBJ2-5
TGTGCCAGCAGCCCCGGGACAGGCCCAGAGACCCAGTACTTC
CASSPGTGPETQYF
>TRBD1|TRBV6-5|-|TRBJ1-1
TGTGCCAGCAGCGACAGGGGGCAGGACGCTGAAGCTTTCTTT
CASSDRGQDAEAFF
>TRBD2|TRBV30|-|TRBJ2-7
TGTGCCTGGAGTTTTCATAGCGGGGGTGGCTACGAGCAGTACTTC
CAWSFHSGGGYEQYF
>TRBD1|TRBV27|-|TRBJ2-1
TGTGCCAGCAGTATACAGGGGGCCTACAATGAGCAGTTCTTC
CASSIQGAYNEQFF
>-|TRBV6-5|-|TRBJ2-5
TGTGCCAGCAGCCCCGGGACACGGCCATGGACCCAGTACTTC
CASSPGTRPWTQYF
>TRBD1|TRBV29-1|-|TRBJ1-1
TGCAGCGTCCGAACAGGGGCGAACACTGAAGCTTTCTTT
CSVRTGANTEAFF
>-|TRBV7-2|-|TRBJ2-3
TGTGCCAGCAGTAATGGGGCCGGAGGGGGCACAGATACGCAGTATTTT
CASSNGAGGGTDTQYF
>-|TRBV7-3|-|TRBJ1-3
TGTGCCAGCAGGGGGAACAGGGTCAGGGTATCTGGAAACACCATATATTTT
CASRGNRVRVSGNTIYF
>-|TRBV6-1|-|TRBJ2-5
TGTGCCAGCAGTGAAGAGTGGACGGGATCGGGGCAAGAGACCCAGTACTTC
CASSEEWTGSGQETQYF
>-|TRBV2|-|TRBJ1-5
TGTGCCAGCAGTCGCAGACATAGCAATCAGCCCCAGCATTTT
CASSRRHSNQPQHF
>TRBD2|TRBV13|-|TRBJ2-3
TGTGCCAGCAGCTTAGAGGAGCGGGGGTTGACAGATACGCAGTATTTT
CASSLEERGLTDTQYF
>-|TRBV7-9|-|TRBJ2-1
TGTGCCAGCAGCCAGGTCCCCCTCTTC
CASSQVPLF
>-|TRBV4-2|-|TRBJ1-1
TGTGCCAGCAGCCAAGAAAACGGAGCTTTCTTT
CASSQENGAFF
>TRBD1|TRBV11-2|-|TRBJ1-1
TGTGCCAGCAGCTCCAGGGACAGTTTAAACACTGAAGCTTTCTTT
CASSSRDSLNTEAFF
>-|TRBV11-2|-|TRBJ2-5
TGTGCCAGCAGCCCCCCATACGAGTTGGTGAGCCAAGAGACCCAGTACTTC
CASSPPYELVSQETQYF
>TRBD1|TRBV6-1|once|TRBJ2-4
TGTGCCAGCAGTGGGGGACAGGAAAACATTCAGTACTTC
CASSGGQENIQYF
>TRBD2|TRBV19|-|TRBJ2-1
TGTGCCAGTAGTATTACGAGCGGGGCCTACTACAATGAGCAGTTCTTC
CASSITSGAYYNEQFF
>-|TRBV27|-|TRBJ2-1
TGTGCCAGCAGTCCGATCGGACAGTACAATGAGCAGTTCTTC
CASSPIGQYNEQFF
>-|TRBV7-9|-|TRBJ2-7
TGTGCCAGCAGCGAACAGGGACAACCCTACGAGCAGTACTTC
CASSEQGQPYEQYF
>TRBD2|TRBV14|-|TRBJ2-1
TGTGCCAGCAGCCAAGCTTTCACTAGCGGGGAGTACAATGAGCAGTTCTTC
CASSQAFTSGEYNEQFF
>-|TRBV29-1|-|TRBJ2-4
TGCAGCGTTGAGCGGGCAAAAAACATTCAGTACTTC
CSVERAKNIQYF
>TRBD2|TRBV6-1|-|TRBJ2-1
TGTGCCAGCCGGGGCGGGGGGACCCCCTACAATGAGCAGTTCTTC
CASRGGGTPYNEQFF
>-|TRBV29-1|-|TRBJ2-7
TGCAGCGTTGAAGATCGAGGACATTCCTACGAGCAGTACTTC
CSVEDRGHSYEQYF
>-|TRBV5-6|-|TRBJ2-7
TGTGCCAGCAAATCGGGGTACGAGCAGTACTTC
CASKSGYEQYF
>TRBD1|TRBV30|-|TRBJ2-7
TGTGCCTGGACCTCTGGACAGGGGGCCTACGAGCAGTACTTC
CAWTSGQGAYEQYF
>-|TRBV7-9|few|TRBJ1-1
TGTGCCAGCAGCTTAGGGGCAGGGGATCGGACTGAAGCTTTCTTT
CASSLGAGDRTEAFF
>TRBD2|TRBV19|once|TRBJ2-1
TGTGCCAGTAGTATAACCGGGAGGGGACCCAATGAGCAGTTCTTC
CASSITGRGPNEQFF
>TRBD2|TRBV6-4|-|TRBJ2-3
TGTGCCAGCAGTGACTCGACTAGCGGGGGAGATACGCAGTATTTT
CASSDSTSGGDTQYF
>-|TRBV4-1|-|TRBJ2-3
TGCGCCAGCAGCCATGGATCGGGTACAGATACGCAGTATTTT
CASSHGSGTDTQYF
>-|TRBV30|-|TRBJ2-1
TGTGCCTGGAGCCGGCTTCTAGGTGAGCAGTTCTTC
CAWSRLLGEQFF
>-|TRBV5-6|-|TRBJ1-5
TGTGCCAGCAGCTTGGGGGGCGACAATCAGCCCCAGCATTTT
CASSLGGDNQPQHF
>-|TRBV27|-|TRBJ1-1
TGTGCCAGCAGTTACCAGATGAACACTGAAGCTTTCTTT
CASSYQMNTEAFF
>TRBD2|TRBV7-6|-|TRBJ2-7
TGTGCCAGCAGCTCCTCCGGCGGGAGCAAGGACGAGCAGTACTTC
CASSSSGGSKDEQYF
>-|TRBV5-5|-|TRBJ2-3
TGTGCCAGCAGCTTCACCGGGTTTAGCACAGATACGCAGTATTTT
CASSFTGFSTDTQYF